The rows below give T cell receptor beta chains drawn from one sample of a study of beta chain features in type 1 diabetes. Using immunoSEQ multiplex PCR, the repertoire was profiled, and TCRdb retains in-frame clones only, with some absent. The data contain more than 250,000 clones, roughly an eighth of them singletons. Material: naive CD4+ T cells from blood. These receptors were taken from a man aged 30 to 39 with type 1 diabetes. Both conserved end residues are part of each CDR3. Each record gives: V gene, clone size, J gene, D gene, CDR3 length, CDR3 DNA, CDR3 protein. A D gene is named only where the DNA matches it firmly. For some rows the clone size is stated as once, few or many, or as a class when expanded; others skip it.

v_call: TRBV7-2; clone_size: -; j_call: TRBJ2-7; d_call: -; cdr3_length: 14; cdr3_nt: TGTGCCAGCAGCTTAGGTGGCAACTCCTACGAGCAGTACTTC; cdr3_aa: CASSLGGNSYEQYF
v_call: TRBV28; clone_size: -; j_call: TRBJ2-2; d_call: TRBD2; cdr3_length: 14; cdr3_nt: TGTGCCAGCGGCGGGAGGGCCCTTACCGGGGAGCTGTTTTTT; cdr3_aa: CASGGRALTGELFF
v_call: TRBV28; clone_size: few; j_call: TRBJ2-7; d_call: TRBD1; cdr3_length: 16; cdr3_nt: TGTGCCAGCAGTGCAGAACCGGGACAGGGGTCCTACGAGCAGTACTTC; cdr3_aa: CASSAEPGQGSYEQYF
v_call: TRBV29-1; clone_size: few; j_call: TRBJ2-5; d_call: -; cdr3_length: 15; cdr3_nt: TGCAGCGCGCTTACAGGCAGGTGGGGACAAGAGACCCAGTACTTC; cdr3_aa: CSALTGRWGQETQYF
v_call: TRBV2; clone_size: few; j_call: TRBJ1-2; d_call: TRBD1; cdr3_length: 15; cdr3_nt: TGTGCCAGCAGTGATACAGGGGGACGTAACTATGGCTACACCTTC; cdr3_aa: CASSDTGGRNYGYTF
v_call: TRBV28; clone_size: few; j_call: TRBJ2-7; d_call: -; cdr3_length: 15; cdr3_nt: TGTGCCAGCAGTCTTGGCTCATTCACGCCCTACGAGCAGTACTTC; cdr3_aa: CASSLGSFTPYEQYF
v_call: TRBV11-2; clone_size: -; j_call: TRBJ2-1; d_call: TRBD2; cdr3_length: 14; cdr3_nt: TGTGCCAGCACCCGGGCTAGCGGTAACAATGAGCAGTTCTTC; cdr3_aa: CASTRASGNNEQFF
v_call: TRBV15; clone_size: few; j_call: TRBJ2-1; d_call: -; cdr3_length: 13; cdr3_nt: TGTGCCACCAGCAGACTCCAGTACAATGAGCAGTTCTTC; cdr3_aa: CATSRLQYNEQFF
v_call: TRBV2; clone_size: few; j_call: TRBJ2-5; d_call: TRBD2; cdr3_length: 11; cdr3_nt: TGTGCCAGCAGTGAAGAGTCTAGCGGGGACTTC; cdr3_aa: CASSEESSGDF
v_call: TRBV7-2; clone_size: few; j_call: TRBJ1-2; d_call: -; cdr3_length: 16; cdr3_nt: TGTGCCAGCAGCTTAGATAGGTCGGCAGGGAAGTATGGCTACACCTTC; cdr3_aa: CASSLDRSAGKYGYTF